This is a list of T cell receptor beta chains from one sample in a study of shared clonotypes between healthy human individuals. The repertoire was sequenced with immunoSEQ multiplex PCR; TCRdb's copy has only in-frame clones and lacks some. The table shows some 1,900,000 clones, with just under 95% occurring only once. Sequencing used naive CD8+ T cells sorted from blood. The receptors were gathered from a man aged 18 to 29 in good health. Both conserved end residues are trimmed from each CDR3. The order of the fields is V gene, CDR3 protein.

>TRBV6-5
ASSYRDAGNTIY
>TRBV11-2
ASSSGQGWGYEQY
>TRBV4-3
ASSPHFGTPASYGYT
>TRBV27
ASSSGTSGTKNIQY
>TRBV5-1
ASSLAGLAGGPGETQY
>TRBV29-1
SVDAGEAKNIQY
>TRBV4-1
ASSQEQGAYYEQY
>TRBV10-3
AISEALAGGDTQY
>TRBV19
ASSGTLETQY
>TRBV11-2
ASSLGGATNEKLF
>TRBV6-1
ASSGQGPYEQY
>TRBV23-1
ASTTGGAEAF
>TRBV28
ASSLGGGDGYT
>TRBV6-1
ASSILGDEQF
>TRBV7-9
ASSWLSGTQETQY
>TRBV5-1
ASSLVNRDSDNSPLH
>TRBV4-3
ASSPWTGVETQY
>TRBV2
ASSGLRNEAF
>TRBV4-2
ASSQDSTVFNSPLH
>TRBV7-9
ASSLAGQGDGYT
>TRBV10-3
AISDLEDSTNYGYT
>TRBV5-1
ASSFDSTGFYEQY
>TRBV4-1
ASSQLTGDPYNEQF
>TRBV10-3
AISEFRGLAGSEQF
>TRBV7-9
ASSTLAGVYEQF
>TRBV30
AWSIGGQGLYEQY
>TRBV5-5
ASSAGTGANTEAF
>TRBV28
ASSPDRYTYEQY
>TRBV4-1
ASSQASGARTGELF
>TRBV28
ASSPGNTIY
>TRBV7-2
ASSGWVTSGGALETQY
>TRBV25-1
ASSDLGEAGELF
>TRBV2
ASHPDRVNEQY
>TRBV2
ASRPGINYNEQF
>TRBV5-1
ASSIEGQGAGGEKLF
>TRBV2
ASTPPGADEQY
>TRBV9
ASSAQATGAF
>TRBV19
ASSGRQGNSPLH
>TRBV5-4
ASGRDNGYT
>TRBV7-9
ASSLERETYEQY
>TRBV11-1
ASSPTLGGENNEQF